This TCR beta chain was sequenced for a study of cytomegalovirus exposure and HLA in healthy donors. Study-wide points: Researchers counted roughly 160 TCR beta chains as cytomegalovirus-associated.

This clone was seen a handful of times. The antigen is unknown. Here immunoSEQ multiplex PCR was the method, and the copy in TCRdb shows in-frame clones only, minus some. In the table there are over 200,000 clones, 90% of which are singletons. V lost 3 bases and J 4 bases, leaving 3 bases between the germline ends. This CDR3 comprises 11 residues. CDR1 and CDR2 (germline): SGHDT, YYEEEE. The V call is TRBV5-6, the J call TRBJ2-3; no firm D call. The source material was PBMCs. This TCR came from a woman younger than 30 in good health and CMV-seronegative. The CDR3 DNA reads TGTGCCAGCAGCTCATCAGATACGCAGTATTTT. It codes for CASSSSDTQYF.